This TCR beta chain was identified in a study of shared clonotypes between healthy human individuals. Study as a whole: The people who gave samples were a couple of women and a few men aged 18 to 49. Plates per donor: three CD4 naive, three CD4 memory, two CD8 naive, one CD8 memory.

Generated by immunoSEQ multiplex PCR, the TCRdb table keeps only in-frame clones and is missing some. The sample carries about 700,000 clones, approximately 79% recorded once. The germline V gene encodes CDR1 SGHTS and CDR2 YDEGEE. CDR3 length: 15 residues. The V end was cut by 6 bases, the J end by 6 bases, with 19 bases between. Of note for this clone: Its specificity is not known.

Findings and caveats of the study: Sharing of clonotypes among donors was expected to vary with sequencing depth.

The source material was memory CD4+ T cells sorted from blood. Regarding subset: CD45RA-negative fraction. The chain uses TRBV5-8 and TRBJ2-4; a possible D gene is TRBD1 (6 bases). This sequence originates from a woman in her twenties or thirties in good health. CDR3 sequence reads: CASKGEGQLRNIQYF. The CDR3 DNA is TGTGCCAGCAAGGGCGAGGGACAACTCAGAAACATTCAGTACTTC.